This record looks at one T cell receptor (beta chain) sequence and its context. Its target is unknown. This CDR3 is built from 16 residues. Trimming cost V 0 bases and J 7 bases, with 15 bases left between them. Per the germline V gene, CDR1 is MNHNS and CDR2 is SASEGT. This sample is part of a study of PD-1 blockade in classical Hodgkin lymphoma. Overall study findings and caveats: As was reported, newly diagnosed patients showed lower baseline TCR diversity than healthy donors did. Reasons behind the repertoire differences stay unclear, perhaps disease activity or earlier therapy.

Described time point: newly diagnosed, previously untreated cHL patient sample. Magnetic negative selection isolated CD8+ T cells from thawed PBMCs. The table came from immunoSEQ multiplex PCR; TCRdb's copy has only in-frame clones and leaves some out. This sample carries some 15,000 clones, approximately 91% of them seen once, and the ten largest clones take approximately 5.9%. This sequence was found in a human donor with classical Hodgkin lymphoma. Sequenced: CD8+ T cells from blood. The chain links TRBV6-1 to TRBJ2-2; D may be TRBD1 (5 bases). The CDR3 sequence: CASSEATGPPDGELFF. CDR3 DNA sequence: TGTGCCAGCAGTGAAGCTACAGGACCGCCCGACGGGGAGCTGTTTTTT.